The 8 T cell receptor beta chains below were found in one sample sequenced in a study of cytomegalovirus exposure and HLA in healthy donors. The protocol was immunoSEQ multiplex PCR, while the TCRdb copy is restricted to in-frame clones and leaves out a portion. This repertoire shows 130,000 or so clones, under 90% found once; its top ten account for approximately 3.3%. Sequencing used PBMCs. The receptors shown here come from a man aged 25-45 years in good health and CMV-seronegative.

The gene calls are TRBV5-5 and TRBJ1-5; no reliable D call. Deletions cut 0 bases from V and 0 bases from J, with 7 bases between. The CDR3 totals 15 residues. Germline CDR1 reads SGHKS; CDR2 reads YYEKEE (reference sequence). The CDR3 spells CASSLVVVSNQPQHF. Here the CDR3 DNA reads TGTGCCAGCAGCTTGGTGGTAGTTAGCAATCAGCCCCAGCATTTT.

The chain joins TRBV18 to TRBJ1-2; 8 nucleotides align to TRBD1. This CDR3 spans 17 amino acids. Trimming removed 0 bases from V and 4 bases from J; junction bases left unmatched: 10. Germline V lookup: CDR1 KGHSH, CDR2 LQKENI. DNA for the CDR3: TGTGCCAGCTCACCACCCCTTGACAGGGGAGCTGTCTATGGCTACACCTTC. This translates into CASSPPLDRGAVYGYTF.

The V and J genes are TRBV5-4 and TRBJ2-3, with D tentatively TRBD1 (6 bases). This CDR3 has 13 amino acids. Germline V gene sequence: CDR1 SGHNT, CDR2 YYREEE (reference sequence). V dropped 6 bases and J dropped 3 bases, with 11 bases sitting between them. This CDR3 reads CASTQQGTDTQYF. The CDR3 DNA sequence: TGTGCCAGCACCCAACAGGGAACAGATACGCAGTATTTT.

This chain links TRBV29-1 with TRBJ1-1, with a weak D call TRBD1 (6 bases). The CDR3 contains 14 residues. CDR1 and CDR2 (germline): SQVTM, ANQGSEA. Trimming took off 3 bases at V and 1 base at J, with 12 bases between the two ends. DNA for the CDR3: TGCAGCGTTGACTCGGGACACTCGAACACTGAAGCTTTCTTT. It yields the protein CSVDSGHSNTEAFF.

This chain links TRBV2 with TRBJ2-7, with 8 bases fitting TRBD2. The ends lost 9 bases at V and 2 bases at J; junction bases unmatched: 6. Germline V lookup: CDR1 SNHLY, CDR2 FYNNEI. CDR3 length: 13 amino acids. CDR3: CARSGRVTYEQYF. The CDR3 DNA is TGTGCCAGGTCCGGGAGGGTTACCTACGAGCAGTACTTC.

The chain uses TRBV4-1 and TRBJ2-5; tentative D call: TRBD2 (6 bases). This CDR3 has 16 amino acids. V lost 2 bases and J lost 2, with 15 bases in between. From germline, CDR1 is MGHRA and CDR2 YSYEKL. The CDR3, as DNA: TGCGCCAGCAGCCAACCTGTGCGGGGATCGCAAGAGACCCAGTACTTC. It translates to CASSQPVRGSQETQYF.

The chain employs TRBV14 and TRBJ2-1; 7 nucleotides align to TRBD1. V gave up 0 bases and J gave up 0 bases; unmatched junction bases: 8. This CDR3 has 18 amino acids. Germline V gives CDR1 SGHDN, CDR2 FVKESK. CDR3 in DNA: TGTGCCAGCAGCCAAGACATGACAGGGCTGAGCTCCTACAATGAGCAGTTCTTC. Its translation: CASSQDMTGLSSYNEQFF.

The CDR3 nucleotides are TGTGCCAGCAGTGTGCCCATGGGCAGGGGATACACCGGGGAGCTGTTTTTT. This sequence encodes CASSVPMGRGYTGELFF. The rearrangement joins TRBV6-1 to TRBJ2-2, with D maybe TRBD1 (6 bases). The CDR3 extends over 17 amino acids. Germline lookup yields CDR1 MNHNS and CDR2 SASEGT. Trimming took 4 bases from V and 3 from J, leaving 18 bases between them.